This T cell receptor beta chain was recorded in a study of blood T cells in healthy people across ages. To note about this clonotype: Its target is not known.

Researchers collected about 9.1 milliliters of peripheral blood from every single donor. Points from the study as a whole: While age rose, TCR beta diversity per million T cells dropped in a roughly linear way.

There are 12 residues in the CDR3. Germline V gene data show CDR1 as KGHDR and CDR2 as SFDVKD. Trimming removed 4 bases from V and 10 bases from J; junction bases left unmatched: 1. A sample-barcoded 5' primer and a J-beta primer mix were used in a second PCR of roughly 7 to 11 cycles. Individual samples furnished no less than 3 million CDR3-containing paired-end reads apiece. TCRdb re-derived calls from the 5' RACE reads in MiXCR, one entry per CDR3 protein. Among about 620,000 distinct CDR3 sequences listed, about 50% were seen once. Sequencing used blood. The clonotype comes from a woman older than 75 in good health. This chain uses TRBV24-1 with TRBJ2-3; TRBD2 aligns across 10 bases. CDR3 in amino acids: CATSETSGSQYF. The CDR3 DNA sequence: TGTGCCACCAGTGAGACTAGCGGGTCGCAGTATTTT.